The 3 T cell receptor beta chains presented below share a single source sample, sequenced in a study of radiation and T cells in renal cell carcinoma. Clones were sequenced by immunoSEQ multiplex PCR, and TCRdb holds only the in-frame ones, with some missing. The table shows 70,000 to 95,000 clones, with 82% occurring only once. The time point was: baseline pretreatment blood. Treatment noted: 15 Gy SBRT to primary tumor, nephrectomy 4 weeks later. Here the sequenced sample was blood, taken from a patient whose treatment included radiotherapy and nephrectomy. Source of these receptors: a man aged 60 to 69 with renal cell carcinoma.

CDR3 sequence (DNA): TGTGCCAGCAGGAATCCGGGACAGAGCTCCTACGAGCAGTACTTC. Translating gives CASRNPGQSSYEQYF. The gene calls are TRBV6-5 and TRBJ2-7; 7 bases align to TRBD1. This CDR3 spans 15 amino acids. The germline V gene encodes CDR1 MNHEY and CDR2 SVGAGI. V lost 6 bases and J lost 0; bases outside the gene matches: 8.

CDR3 coding DNA: TGTGCCAGTAGGGGAAGGGGCCGGGAGGGCCCAGATACGCAGTATTTT. Translated: CASRGRGREGPDTQYF. The rearrangement uses TRBV19 and TRBJ2-3; the match to TRBD2 covers 8 bases. The germline gives CDR1 LNHDA, CDR2 SQIVND (reference sequence). The CDR3 sequence is 16 residues long. V shed 6 bases, J shed 4 bases, and the junction held 12 bases outside the gene matches. Full variable domain (outside the CDR3, taken from reference TRBV19 and TRBJ2-3): DGGITQSPKYLFRKEGQNVTLSCEQNLNHDAMYWYRQDPGQGLRLIYYSQIVNDFQKGDIAEGYSVSREKKESFPLTVTSAQKNPTAFYLCASRGRGREGPDTQYFGPGTRLTVL.

The chain has TRBV29-1 and TRBJ1-1; D ambiguous. V was cut by 7 bases and J by 1 base, with 13 bases left in between. The CDR3 is 13 residues long. Germline assignment: CDR1 SQVTM and CDR2 ANQGSEA. CDR3 bases: TGCAGCGCCCAGACGGGTGGGAACACTGAAGCTTTCTTT. This translates into CSAQTGGNTEAFF.